This record looks at one T cell receptor (beta chain) sequence and its context. As yet, its antigen is unknown. Germline V lookup: CDR1 SEHNR, CDR2 FQNEAQ (reference sequence). V was shortened by 2 bases and J by 1 base, with 9 bases between the two germline ends. The CDR3 extends over 15 amino acids. This entry is derived from a study of T cell repertoires in cytomegalovirus infection. Study-level findings and limits: Predominance within the ex vivo response was attributable to HLA-C-restricted CMV-specific TCR beta clonotypes.

TCRdb passed the reads through MiXCR, listing each CDR3 protein once. The table has 310,000 or so distinct CDR3 sequences, roughly 15% seen once. The receptor was derived from a human donor in good health (CMV status not recorded). Some clones in this sample may be carry-over from other donors' samples. This chain connects TRBV7-9 to TRBJ2-1; D unclear. Material for sequencing was PBMCs. CDR3 coding DNA: TGTGCCAGCAGCTTACTTCGGGCATCCTACAATGAGCAGTTCTTC. It translates to CASSLLRASYNEQFF.